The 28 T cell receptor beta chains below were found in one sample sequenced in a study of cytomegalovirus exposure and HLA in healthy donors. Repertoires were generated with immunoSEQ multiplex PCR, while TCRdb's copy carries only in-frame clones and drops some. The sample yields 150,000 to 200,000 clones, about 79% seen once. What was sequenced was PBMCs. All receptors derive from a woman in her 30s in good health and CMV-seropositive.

DNA of the CDR3: TGTGCCAGCAGCTCGCCGGGACAACTACACAATGAGCAGTTCTTC. Translating it yields CASSSPGQLHNEQFF. The rearrangement links TRBV7-2 to TRBJ2-1; possibly TRBD1 for D (6 bases). The CDR3 totals 15 residues. Looked up from germline, CDR1 is SGHTA and CDR2 is FQGNSA. The germline V and J ends were trimmed by 4 bases and 5 bases, with 15 bases remaining between them.

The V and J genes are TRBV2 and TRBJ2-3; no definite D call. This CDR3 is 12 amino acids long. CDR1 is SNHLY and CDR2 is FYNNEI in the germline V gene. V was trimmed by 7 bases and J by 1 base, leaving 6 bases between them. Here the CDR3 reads CASNLRTDTQYF. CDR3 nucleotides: TGTGCCAGCAACTTACGCACAGATACGCAGTATTTT.

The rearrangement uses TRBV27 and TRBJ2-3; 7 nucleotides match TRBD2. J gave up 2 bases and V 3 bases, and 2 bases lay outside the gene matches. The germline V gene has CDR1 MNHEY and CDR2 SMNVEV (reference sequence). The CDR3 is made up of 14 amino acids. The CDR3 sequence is CASSFGRPTDTQYF. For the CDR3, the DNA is TGTGCCAGCAGTTTCGGGAGGCCCACAGATACGCAGTATTTT.

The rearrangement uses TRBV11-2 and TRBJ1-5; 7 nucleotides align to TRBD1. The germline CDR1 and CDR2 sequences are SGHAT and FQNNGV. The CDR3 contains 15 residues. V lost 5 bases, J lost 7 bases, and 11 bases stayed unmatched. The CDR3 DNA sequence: TGTGCCAGCAGCCCCATGTCGACAGGGAACCAGCCCCAGCATTTT. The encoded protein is CASSPMSTGNQPQHF.

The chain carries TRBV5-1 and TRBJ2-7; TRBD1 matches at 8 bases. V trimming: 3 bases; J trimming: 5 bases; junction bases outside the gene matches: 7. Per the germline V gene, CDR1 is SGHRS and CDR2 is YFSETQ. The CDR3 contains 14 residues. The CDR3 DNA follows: TGCGCCAGCAGCTCGCCGGACAGGGTAAACGAGCAGTACTTC. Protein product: CASSSPDRVNEQYF.

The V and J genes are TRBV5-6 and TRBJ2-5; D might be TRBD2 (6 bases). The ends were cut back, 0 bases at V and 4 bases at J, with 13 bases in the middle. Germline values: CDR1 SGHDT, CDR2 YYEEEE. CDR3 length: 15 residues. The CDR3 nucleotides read TGTGCCAGCAGCTTGGCGGGAGAGGTCCCAGAGACCCAGTACTTC. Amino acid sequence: CASSLAGEVPETQYF.

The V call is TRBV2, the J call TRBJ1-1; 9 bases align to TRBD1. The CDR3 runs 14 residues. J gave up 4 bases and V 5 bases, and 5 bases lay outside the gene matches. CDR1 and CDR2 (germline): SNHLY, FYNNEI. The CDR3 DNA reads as TGTGCCAGCAGTCTCGGGACAGGGATCACTGAAGCTTTCTTT. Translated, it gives CASSLGTGITEAFF.

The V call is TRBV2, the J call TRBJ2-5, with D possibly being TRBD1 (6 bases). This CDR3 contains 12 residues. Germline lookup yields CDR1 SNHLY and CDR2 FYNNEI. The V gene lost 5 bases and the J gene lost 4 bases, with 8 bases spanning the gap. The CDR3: CASSSGVETQYF. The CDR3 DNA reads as TGTGCCAGCAGTTCAGGGGTAGAGACCCAGTACTTC. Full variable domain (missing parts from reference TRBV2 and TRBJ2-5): EPEVTQTPSHQVTQMGQEVILRCVPISNHLYFYWYRQILGQKVEFLVSFYNNEISEKSEIFDDQFSVERPDGSNFTLKIRSTKLEDSAMYFCASSSGVETQYFGPGTRLLVL.

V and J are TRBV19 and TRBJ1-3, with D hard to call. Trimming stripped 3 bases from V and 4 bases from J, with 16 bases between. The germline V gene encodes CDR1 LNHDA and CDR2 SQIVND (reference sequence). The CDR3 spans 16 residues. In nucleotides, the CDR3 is TGTGCCAGTAGTATGACGGCAGGAGGTGACGGAAACACCATATATTTT. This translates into CASSMTAGGDGNTIYF.

CDR3 sequence: CASSHNRQADSNQPQHF. The DNA of the CDR3 is TGTGCCAGCAGCCATAACCGGCAAGCGGATAGCAATCAGCCCCAGCATTTT. V gene TRBV2 combines with J gene TRBJ1-5, with no clear D. The germline gives CDR1 SNHLY, CDR2 FYNNEI. Deletions cut 6 bases from V and 0 bases from J, with 18 bases between. The CDR3 extends over 17 amino acids.

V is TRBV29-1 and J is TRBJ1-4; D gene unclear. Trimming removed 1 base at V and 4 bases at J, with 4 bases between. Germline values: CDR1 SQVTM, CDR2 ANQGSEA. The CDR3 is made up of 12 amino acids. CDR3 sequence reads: CSVEALNEKLFF. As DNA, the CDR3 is TGCAGCGTTGAAGCCCTTAATGAAAAACTGTTTTTT.

The CDR3 protein is CASSNPYRGRTEAFF. Here the CDR3 DNA reads TGTGCCAGTAGCAACCCCTACAGGGGGCGGACTGAAGCTTTCTTT. The V and J genes are TRBV19 and TRBJ1-1; 9 nucleotides match TRBD1. The CDR3 runs 15 residues. V shed 6 bases, J shed 5 bases, and the junction held 10 bases outside the gene matches. Germline V lookup: CDR1 LNHDA, CDR2 SQIVND (reference sequence). The whole variable domain, filled in from reference TRBV19 and TRBJ1-1, reads DGGITQSPKYLFRKEGQNVTLSCEQNLNHDAMYWYRQDPGQGLRLIYYSQIVNDFQKGDIAEGYSVSREKKESFPLTVTSAQKNPTAFYLCASSNPYRGRTEAFFGQGTRLTVV.

The CDR3 bases are TGCGCCAGCAGCCAAGAAGGGCAGGGATATGGCTACACCTTC. Protein product: CASSQEGQGYGYTF. The rearrangement uses TRBV4-1 and TRBJ1-2, with D possibly TRBD1 on 5 matching bases. The germline V gene has CDR1 MGHRA and CDR2 YSYEKL. The V end lost 0 bases, the J end lost 5 bases, and 10 bases lay between the germline ends. The CDR3 has 14 residues.

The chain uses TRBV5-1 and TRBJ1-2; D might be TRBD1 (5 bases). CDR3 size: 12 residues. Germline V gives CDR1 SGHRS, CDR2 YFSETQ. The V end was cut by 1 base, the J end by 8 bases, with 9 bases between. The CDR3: CASSLWGFGYTF. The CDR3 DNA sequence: TGCGCCAGCAGCTTGTGGGGCTTCGGCTACACCTTC.

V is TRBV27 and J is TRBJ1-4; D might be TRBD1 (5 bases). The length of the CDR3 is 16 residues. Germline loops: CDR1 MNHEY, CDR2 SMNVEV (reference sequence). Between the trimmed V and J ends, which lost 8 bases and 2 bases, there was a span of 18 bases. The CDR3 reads CASSRGVLGTNEKLFF. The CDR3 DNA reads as TGTGCCAGCTCAAGGGGTGTGTTGGGCACTAATGAAAAACTGTTTTTT.

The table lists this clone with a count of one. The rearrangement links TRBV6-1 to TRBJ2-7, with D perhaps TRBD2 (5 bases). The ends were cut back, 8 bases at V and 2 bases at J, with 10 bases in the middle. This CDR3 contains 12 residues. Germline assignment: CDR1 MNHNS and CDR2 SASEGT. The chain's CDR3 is CASRGVAYEQYF. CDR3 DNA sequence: TGTGCCAGCCGGGGTGTAGCCTACGAGCAGTACTTC.

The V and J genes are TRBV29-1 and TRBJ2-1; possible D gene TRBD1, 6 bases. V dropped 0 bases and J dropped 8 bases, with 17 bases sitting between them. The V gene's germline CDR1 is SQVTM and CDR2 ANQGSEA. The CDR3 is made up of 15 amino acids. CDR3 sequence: CSVEDSNRENYEQFF. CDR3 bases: TGCAGCGTTGAAGATTCTAACAGGGAGAACTATGAGCAGTTCTTC.

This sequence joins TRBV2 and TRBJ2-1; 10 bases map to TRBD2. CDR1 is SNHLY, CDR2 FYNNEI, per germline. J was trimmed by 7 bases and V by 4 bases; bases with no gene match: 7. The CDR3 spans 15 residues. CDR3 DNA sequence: TGTGCCAGCAGTGTTTCCAGCGGGAGGGTTAATGAGCAGTTCTTC. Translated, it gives CASSVSSGRVNEQFF.

CDR3 sequence (DNA): TGTGCCAGTTTACGGGGTTTCGTCCTCGGCACTGAAGCTTTCTTT. Its protein product is CASLRGFVLGTEAFF. The chain couples TRBV6-1 to TRBJ1-1; D is undetermined. The germline V gene has CDR1 MNHNS and CDR2 SASEGT. The V end lost 9 bases, the J end lost 4 bases, and 21 bases lay between the germline ends. This CDR3 contains 15 residues.

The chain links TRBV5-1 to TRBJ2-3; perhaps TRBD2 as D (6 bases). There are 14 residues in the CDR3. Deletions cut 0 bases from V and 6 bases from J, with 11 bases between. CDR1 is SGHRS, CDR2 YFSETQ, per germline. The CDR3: CASSLGRLADTQYF. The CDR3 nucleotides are TGCGCCAGCAGCTTGGGTCGCCTAGCGGATACGCAGTATTTT.

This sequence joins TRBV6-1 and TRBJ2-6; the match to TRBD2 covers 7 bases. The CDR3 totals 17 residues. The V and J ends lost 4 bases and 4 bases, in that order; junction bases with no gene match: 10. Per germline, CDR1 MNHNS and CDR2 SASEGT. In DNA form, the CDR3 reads TGTGCCAGCAGTGGTTCCGGGAGGACTTCCGGGGCCAACGTCCTGACTTTC. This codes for CASSGSGRTSGANVLTF.

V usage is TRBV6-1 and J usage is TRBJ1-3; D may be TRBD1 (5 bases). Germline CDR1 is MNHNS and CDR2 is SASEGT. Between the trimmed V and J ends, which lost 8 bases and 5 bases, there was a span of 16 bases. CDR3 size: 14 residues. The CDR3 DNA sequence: TGTGCCAGCCAAGGCGGGACCGAAAGAAACACCATATATTTT. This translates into CASQGGTERNTIYF.

The chain's CDR3 is CASSFGTGSEQYF. Written as DNA, the CDR3 is TGTGCCAGCAGCTTCGGGACAGGGTCCGAGCAGTACTTC. V usage is TRBV7-8 and J usage is TRBJ2-7; TRBD1 matches at 9 bases. This CDR3 spans 13 amino acids. Germline V gene sequence: CDR1 SGHVS, CDR2 FQNEAQ. The trim removed 3 bases at V and 6 bases at J, leaving 3 bases unmatched.

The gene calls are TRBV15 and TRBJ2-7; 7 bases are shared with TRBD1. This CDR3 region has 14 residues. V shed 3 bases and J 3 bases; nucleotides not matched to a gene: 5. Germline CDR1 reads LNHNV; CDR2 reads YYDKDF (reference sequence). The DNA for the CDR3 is TGTGCCACCAGCAGTGCTACAGGGGTCTACGAGCAGTACTTC. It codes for CATSSATGVYEQYF.

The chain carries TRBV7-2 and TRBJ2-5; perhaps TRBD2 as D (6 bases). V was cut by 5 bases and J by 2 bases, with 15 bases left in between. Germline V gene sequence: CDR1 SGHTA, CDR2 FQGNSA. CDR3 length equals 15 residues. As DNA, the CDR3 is TGTGCCAGCAGCCCCCGGATGGCGGGGCAAGAGACCCAGTACTTC. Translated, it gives CASSPRMAGQETQYF.

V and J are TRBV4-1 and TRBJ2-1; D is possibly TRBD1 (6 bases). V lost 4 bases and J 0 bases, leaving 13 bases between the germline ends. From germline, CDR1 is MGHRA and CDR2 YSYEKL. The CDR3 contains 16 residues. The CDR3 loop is CASSPLTGSSYNEQFF. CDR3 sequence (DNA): TGCGCCAGCAGCCCCCTAACAGGGAGCTCCTACAATGAGCAGTTCTTC.

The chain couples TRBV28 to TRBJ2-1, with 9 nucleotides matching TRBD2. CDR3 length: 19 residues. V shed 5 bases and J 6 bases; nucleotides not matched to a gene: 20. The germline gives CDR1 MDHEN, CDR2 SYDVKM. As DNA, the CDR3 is TGTGCCAGCAGTCGCTCACGTTGGGCGGGAGGGCCAATGATCAATGAGCAGTTCTTC. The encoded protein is CASSRSRWAGGPMINEQFF.

CDR3 DNA sequence: TGTGCCACCAGCAGAGATATTCGACCTGGGGCTAATCAGCCCCAGCATTTT. Amino acid sequence: CATSRDIRPGANQPQHF. This chain connects TRBV15 to TRBJ1-5; D perhaps matches TRBD1 (5 bases). Germline CDR1 is LNHNV and CDR2 is YYDKDF (reference sequence). The CDR3 is made up of 17 amino acids. V gave up 0 bases and J gave up 4 bases, with 16 bases separating them.